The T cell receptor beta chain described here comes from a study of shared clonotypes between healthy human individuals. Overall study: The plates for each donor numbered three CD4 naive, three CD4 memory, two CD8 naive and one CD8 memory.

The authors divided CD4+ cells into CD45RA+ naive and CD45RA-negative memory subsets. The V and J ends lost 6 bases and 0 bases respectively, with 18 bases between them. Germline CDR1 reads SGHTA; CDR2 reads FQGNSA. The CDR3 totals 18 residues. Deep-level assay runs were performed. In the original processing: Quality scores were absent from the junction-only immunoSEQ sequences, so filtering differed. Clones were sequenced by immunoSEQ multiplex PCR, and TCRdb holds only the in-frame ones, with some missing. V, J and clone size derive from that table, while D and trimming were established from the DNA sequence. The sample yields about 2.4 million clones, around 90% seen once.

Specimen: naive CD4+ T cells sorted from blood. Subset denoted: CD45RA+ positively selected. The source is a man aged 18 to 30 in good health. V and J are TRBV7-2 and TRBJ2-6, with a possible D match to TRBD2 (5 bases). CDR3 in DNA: TGTGCCAGCAGTCAACGGCGCGGAGGAACCTCTGGGGCCAACGTCCTGACTTTC. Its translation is CASSQRRGGTSGANVLTF.